The 18 T cell receptor beta chains in this list originate from one sample, sequenced in a study of blood T cell repertoires in COVID-19. Assay: immunoSEQ multiplex PCR; the TCRdb copy retains only in-frame clones and omits some. The repertoire holds under 70,000 clones, with about four fifths as singletons. The material sequenced was peripheral blood. These receptors were collected from a human donor in a cohort sampled during active COVID-19.

This clone is a singleton in its sample. This rearrangement joins TRBV6-2 or TRBV6-3 to TRBJ1-4, with D uncertain. The CDR3 spans 14 residues. Trimming took 2 bases from V and 7 from J, leaving 11 bases between them. CDR1 and CDR2 from the germline V gene are MNHEY and SVGEGT. The CDR3 region is CASSYPGSGEKLFF. In DNA form, the CDR3 reads TGTGCCAGCAGTTACCCGGGATCGGGTGAAAAACTGTTTTTT.

The chain carries TRBV3-1 (or the pseudogene TRBV3-2) and TRBJ1-5, with D uncertain. The germline V gene encodes CDR1 LGHDT and CDR2 YNNKEL (reference sequence). Trimming took 6 bases from V and 3 from J, leaving 15 bases between them. This CDR3 region has 15 residues. This CDR3 is CASSPDHSLNQPQHF. CDR3 coding DNA: TGTGCCAGCAGTCCCGACCACAGTCTCAATCAGCCCCAGCATTTT.

This clone was seen only a few times. This chain joins TRBV10-1 and TRBJ2-7, with 10 nucleotides matching TRBD1. The V gene end was trimmed by 5 bases and the J gene end by 5 bases; junction bases not matched to a gene: 3. The CDR3 contains 13 residues. Germline V CDR1 and CDR2: WNHNN, SYGVQD (reference sequence). CDR3 loop: CASSWDRGHEQYF. DNA for the CDR3: TGCGCCAGCAGTTGGGACAGGGGCCACGAGCAGTACTTC.

This clone showed up just a few times. The germline gene is not matched at one end of the junction; a read error may be the cause. The chain recombines TRBV2 with TRBJ1-1; D may be TRBD1 (5 bases). Germline V CDR1 and CDR2: SNHLY, FYNNEI. This CDR3 has 11 amino acids. The CDR3 loop reads CASSLRDRIVF. In DNA, the CDR3 is TGTGCCAGCAGTCTGCGGGACCGCATCGTCTTT.

Only one count was recorded for this clone. J is TRBJ1-3 and V is TRBV18, with 7 bases matching TRBD1. The CDR3 sequence is 16 residues long. Trimming took 3 bases from V and 0 from J; bases not matched to a gene: 5. Germline V lookup: CDR1 KGHSH, CDR2 LQKENI. The CDR3 reads CASSPVGQFSGNTIYF. The CDR3 DNA reads TGTGCCAGCTCACCTGTGGGACAGTTCTCTGGAAACACCATATATTTT.

The genes are TRBV5-4 and TRBJ1-1; TRBD1 matches at 11 bases. With V trimmed by 2 bases and J by 5 bases, 11 bases remained unmatched. CDR1 is SGHNT, CDR2 YYREEE, per germline (reference sequence). The CDR3 totals 17 residues. The CDR3 spells CASSFRTGGLTTTEAFF. CDR3 nucleotide sequence: TGTGCCAGCAGCTTCAGGACAGGGGGCTTAACGACAACTGAAGCTTTCTTT.

The gene calls are TRBV27 and TRBJ1-1; no clear D gene. This CDR3 is built from 15 residues. Germline V gene data show CDR1 as MNHEY and CDR2 as SMNVEV (reference sequence). V gave up 0 bases and J gave up 4 bases, with 12 bases separating them. The chain's CDR3 is CASSLSRGMSTEAFF. CDR3 bases: TGTGCCAGCAGTTTATCCCGGGGTATGAGCACTGAAGCTTTCTTT.

The V and J genes are TRBV18 and TRBJ1-4, with 7 bases identical to TRBD1. Germline trimming cut 3 bases from V and 0 bases from J; bases unmatched to any gene: 1. Germline assignment: CDR1 KGHSH and CDR2 LQKENI. This CDR3 contains 15 residues. CDR3: CASSPGTATNEKLFF. The CDR3 DNA follows: TGTGCCAGCTCACCCGGGACAGCAACTAATGAAAAACTGTTTTTT. The entire variable domain, with the rest obtained from reference TRBV18 and TRBJ1-4, is as follows: NAGVMQNPRHLVRRRGQEARLRCSPMKGHSHVYWYRQLPEEGLKFMVYLQKENIIDESGMPKERFSAEFPKEGPSILRIQQVVRGDSAAYFCASSPGTATNEKLFFGSGTQLSVL.

The V and J genes are TRBV6-6 and TRBJ1-5, with 8 bases aligning to TRBD1. This CDR3 spans 14 amino acids. Germline CDR1 and CDR2: MNHNY and SVGAGI (reference sequence). The V segment lost 7 bases and the J segment 3 bases; nucleotides outside the gene matches: 5. Written as DNA, the CDR3 is TGTGCCAGCAACAGGGACAGGAACAATCAGCCCCAGCATTTT. It is translated as CASNRDRNNQPQHF.

Only one count was recorded for this clone. The chain combines TRBV19 with TRBJ1-1, with a tentative D call TRBD1 (5 bases). This CDR3 spans 14 amino acids. V was clipped by 5 bases and J by 0 bases, with 10 bases between them. Germline CDR1 LNHDA, CDR2 SQIVND (reference sequence). CDR3 residues: CASSARGMNTEAFF. In DNA, the CDR3 is TGTGCCAGTAGTGCGCGGGGGATGAACACTGAAGCTTTCTTT.

This rearrangement joins TRBV7-2 to TRBJ2-3, with no clear D. CDR1 and CDR2 from the germline V gene are SGHTA and FQGNSA. Trimming cost V 5 bases and J 9 bases, with 12 bases left between them. CDR3 length equals 12 residues. This CDR3 reads CASSPHAGTQYF. The CDR3 DNA sequence: TGTGCCAGCAGCCCCCACGCCGGGACGCAGTATTTT.

The rearrangement uses TRBV5-3 and TRBJ1-2; D uncertain. TRBV5-3 belongs to the ORF category, with a function that is uncertain. The V end lost 4 bases, the J end lost 0 bases, and 4 bases lay between the germline ends. The CDR3 is 12 amino acids. CDR3 coding DNA: TGTGCCAGAAGCCCCGCTAACTATGGCTACACCTTC. As protein: CARSPANYGYTF.

This rearrangement joins TRBV14 to TRBJ2-7; 8 bases align to TRBD1. This CDR3 is built from 14 residues. Germline CDR1 SGHDN, CDR2 FVKESK. The J segment lost 9 bases and the V segment lost 0 bases, leaving 7 bases of the junction unmatched. CDR3 loop: CASSQDGQGVRQYF. DNA of the CDR3: TGTGCCAGCAGCCAAGATGGACAGGGAGTGAGGCAGTACTTC.

The chain employs TRBV7-2 and TRBJ2-7; 9 bases agree with TRBD2. Germline-derived CDR1 and CDR2 are SGHTA and FQGNSA. The CDR3 is 14 amino acids. Trimming at V came to 8 bases and at J to 4 bases, leaving 9 bases not matched to a gene. CDR3 in DNA: TGTGCCAGCCTACCGGGTAGCGGGAGTTACGAGCAGTACTTC. Translating it yields CASLPGSGSYEQYF.

The chain uses TRBV4-1 and TRBJ2-7; TRBD2 matches 12 bases. This CDR3 region has 15 residues. The V and J ends lost 1 base and 9 bases, in that order; junction bases with no gene match: 7. Germline-derived CDR1 and CDR2 are MGHRA and YSYEKL. CDR3 in DNA: TGCGCCAGCAGCCAAGGACTAGCGGGAGTCGGCTTGCAGTACTTC. Translation: CASSQGLAGVGLQYF.

This chain joins TRBV9 and TRBJ2-1, with 14 bases lining up with TRBD2. Germline CDR1 reads SGDLS; CDR2 reads YYNGEE. V dropped 0 bases and J dropped 4; count of bases not matched to a gene: 0. This CDR3 region has 16 residues. This chain's CDR3 is CASSVGLAGGYNEQFF. The DNA of the CDR3 is TGTGCCAGCAGCGTAGGACTAGCGGGAGGGTACAATGAGCAGTTCTTC.

Here the CDR3 DNA reads TGTGCCAGCAGCTTAGGGGGACAGGTTTACAATGAGCAGTTCTTC. This translates into CASSLGGQVYNEQFF. The chain combines TRBV7-9 with TRBJ2-1; TRBD1 aligns across 8 bases. Germline V gives CDR1 SEHNR, CDR2 FQNEAQ (reference sequence). The CDR3 sequence is 15 residues long. Losses at the gene ends were 1 base for V and 4 bases for J; bases not matched to a gene: 3.

This chain uses TRBV3-1 (or the pseudogene TRBV3-2) with TRBJ2-5; 7 nucleotides match TRBD1. V was pared by 3 bases and J by 4 bases, with 5 bases of the junction left unmatched. Looked up from germline, CDR1 is LGHDT and CDR2 is YNNKEL (reference sequence). This CDR3 contains 14 residues. This CDR3 reads CASSQNRGGETQYF. The CDR3 DNA is TGTGCCAGCAGCCAGAACAGGGGTGGAGAGACCCAGTACTTC.